The present TCR beta chain was sequenced within a study of identical twins. Findings and limits, study-wide: The more abundant beta clonotypes in cord blood had fewer insertions, and memory repertoires did not show this. Monozygotic twin pairs showed more out-of-frame TCR alpha sharing than models estimated.

This clonotype was seen only a few times. Its antigen is unidentified. Template switching (which added a universal primer site) was used, and cDNA carried unique molecular identifiers. TCRdb reanalysed the 5' RACE reads using MiXCR and keeps one entry per CDR3 protein. Of approximately 280,000 distinct CDR3 sequences detected, 8% to 9% appear once; the ten largest clones hold roughly 2%. With 5 bases clipped from V and 4 bases from J, the junction kept 14 bases outside the gene matches. This CDR3 contains 20 residues. CDR1 is SGHVS, CDR2 FQNEAQ, per germline. All of the donors were Caucasians in good health. These data were also reused for a study on yellow fever vaccine responses in identical twins.

This TCR was recovered from a woman aged 18-29 years in good health. The chain combines TRBV7-8 with TRBJ2-2; 15 bases match TRBD2. Sequenced input: memory (CD45RO+) T cells sorted from blood. The CDR3, as DNA: TGTGCCAGCAGCCCTCGGGGAGGACTAGCGGGGGGGCCTGGCACCGGGGAGCTGTTTTTT. Encoded protein: CASSPRGGLAGGPGTGELFF.